This T cell receptor beta chain was sequenced in a study of T cell changes during pregnancy in multiple sclerosis. The protocol was immunoSEQ multiplex PCR, while the TCRdb copy is restricted to in-frame clones and leaves out a portion. The repertoire has around 57,000 clones, around 89% of them found once; the top ten carry about 2.5%. The CDR3 consists of 15 residues. The germline V gene has CDR1 SGHAT and CDR2 FQNNGV. The V gene end was trimmed by 4 bases and the J gene end by 6 bases; junction bases not matched to a gene: 11. This clone was found a few times. Sequencing used peripheral blood, obtained in the first trimester of pregnancy. The clonotype originates from a female donor with multiple sclerosis, enrolled in a pregnancy study. This chain connects TRBV11-2 to TRBJ1-2, with TRBD1 matching over 7 bases. The CDR3 nucleotides read TGTGCCAGCAGCTCCCTTTCGGACAGGAGAGATGGCTACACCTTC. It yields the protein CASSSLSDRRDGYTF.